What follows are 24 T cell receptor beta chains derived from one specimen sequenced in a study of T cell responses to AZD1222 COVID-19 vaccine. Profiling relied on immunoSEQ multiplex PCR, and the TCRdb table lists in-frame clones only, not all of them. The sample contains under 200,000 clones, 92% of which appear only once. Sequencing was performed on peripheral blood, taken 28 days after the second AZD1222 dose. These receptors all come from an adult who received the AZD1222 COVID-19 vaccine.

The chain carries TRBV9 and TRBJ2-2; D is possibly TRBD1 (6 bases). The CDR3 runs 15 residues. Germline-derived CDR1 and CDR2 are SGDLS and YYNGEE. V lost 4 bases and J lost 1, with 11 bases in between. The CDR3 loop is CASSLRTENTGELFF. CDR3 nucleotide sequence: TGTGCCAGCAGCTTAAGGACAGAGAACACCGGGGAGCTGTTTTTT.

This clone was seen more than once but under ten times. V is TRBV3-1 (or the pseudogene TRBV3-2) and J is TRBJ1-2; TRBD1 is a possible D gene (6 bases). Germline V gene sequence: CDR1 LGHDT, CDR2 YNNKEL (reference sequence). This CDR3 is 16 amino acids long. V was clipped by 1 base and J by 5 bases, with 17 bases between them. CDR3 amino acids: CASSQVLTGRTYGYTF. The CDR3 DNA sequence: TGTGCCAGCAGCCAAGTCCTTACAGGGAGGACGTATGGCTACACCTTC.

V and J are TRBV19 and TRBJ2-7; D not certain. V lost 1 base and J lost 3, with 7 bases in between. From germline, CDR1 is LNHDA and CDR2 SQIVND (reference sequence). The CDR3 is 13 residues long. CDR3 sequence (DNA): TGTGCCAGTAGTATAGGACATGACTACGAGCAGTACTTC. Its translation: CASSIGHDYEQYF.

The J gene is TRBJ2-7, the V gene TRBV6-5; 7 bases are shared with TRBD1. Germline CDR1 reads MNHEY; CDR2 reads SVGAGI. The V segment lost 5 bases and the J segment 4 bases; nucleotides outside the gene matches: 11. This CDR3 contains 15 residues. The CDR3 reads CASSPLRDSRYEQYF. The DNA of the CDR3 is TGTGCCAGCAGTCCCCTGAGGGACAGTAGATACGAGCAGTACTTC.

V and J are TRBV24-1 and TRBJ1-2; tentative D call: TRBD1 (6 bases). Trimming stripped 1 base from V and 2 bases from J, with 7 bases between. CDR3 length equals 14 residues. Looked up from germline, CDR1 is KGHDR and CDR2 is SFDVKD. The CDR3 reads CATSDFDRNYGYTF. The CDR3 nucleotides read TGTGCCACCAGTGATTTTGACAGGAACTATGGCTACACCTTC.

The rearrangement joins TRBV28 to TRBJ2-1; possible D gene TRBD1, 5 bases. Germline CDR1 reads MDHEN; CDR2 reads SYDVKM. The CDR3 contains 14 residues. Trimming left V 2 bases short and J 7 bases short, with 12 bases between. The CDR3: CASSLLTAWNEQFF. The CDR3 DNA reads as TGTGCCAGCAGTTTACTGACAGCTTGGAATGAGCAGTTCTTC.

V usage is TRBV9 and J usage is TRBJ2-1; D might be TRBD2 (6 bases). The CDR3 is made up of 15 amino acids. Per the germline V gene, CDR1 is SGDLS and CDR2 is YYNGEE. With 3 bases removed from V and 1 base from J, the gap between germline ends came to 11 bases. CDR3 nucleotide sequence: TGTGCCAGCAGCGCTTACGCGGGATCCTACAATGAGCAGTTCTTC. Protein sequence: CASSAYAGSYNEQFF.

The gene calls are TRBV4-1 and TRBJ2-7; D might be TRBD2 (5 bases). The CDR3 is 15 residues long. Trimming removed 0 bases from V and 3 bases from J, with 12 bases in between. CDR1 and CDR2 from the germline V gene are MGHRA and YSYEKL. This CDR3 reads CASSQDRGSFYEQYF. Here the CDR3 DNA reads TGCGCCAGCAGCCAAGATCGGGGATCATTCTACGAGCAGTACTTC.

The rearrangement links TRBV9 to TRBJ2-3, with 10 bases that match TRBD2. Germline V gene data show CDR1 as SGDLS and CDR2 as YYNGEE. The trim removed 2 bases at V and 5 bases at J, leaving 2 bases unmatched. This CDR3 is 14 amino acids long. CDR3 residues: CASSVRLAGDTQYF. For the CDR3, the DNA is TGTGCCAGCAGCGTTCGACTAGCGGGAGATACGCAGTATTTT.

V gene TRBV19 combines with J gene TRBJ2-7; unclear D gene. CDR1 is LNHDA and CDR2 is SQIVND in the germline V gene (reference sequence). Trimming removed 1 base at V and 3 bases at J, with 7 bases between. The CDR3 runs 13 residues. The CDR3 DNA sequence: TGTGCCAGTAGTATAGCCCCAGGCTACGAGCAGTACTTC. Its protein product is CASSIAPGYEQYF.

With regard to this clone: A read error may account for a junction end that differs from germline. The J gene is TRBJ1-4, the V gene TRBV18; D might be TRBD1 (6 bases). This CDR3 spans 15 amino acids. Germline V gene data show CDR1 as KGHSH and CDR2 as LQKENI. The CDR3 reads CASSPQGVSNEKLFF. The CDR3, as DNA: TGTGCCAGCTCCCCACAGGGCGTCTCTAATGAAAAACTGTTTTTT.

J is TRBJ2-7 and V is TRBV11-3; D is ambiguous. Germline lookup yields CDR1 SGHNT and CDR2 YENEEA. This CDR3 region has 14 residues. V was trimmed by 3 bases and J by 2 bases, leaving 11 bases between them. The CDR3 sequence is CASSFFLGTYEQYF. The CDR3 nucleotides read TGTGCCAGCAGCTTTTTTTTAGGGACCTACGAGCAGTACTTC. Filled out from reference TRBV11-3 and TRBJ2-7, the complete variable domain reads EAGVVQSPRYKIIEKKQPVAFWCNPISGHNTLYWYLQNLGQGPELLIRYENEEAVDDSQLPKDRFSAERLKGVDSTLKIQPAELGDSAVYLCASSFFLGTYEQYFGPGTRLTVT.

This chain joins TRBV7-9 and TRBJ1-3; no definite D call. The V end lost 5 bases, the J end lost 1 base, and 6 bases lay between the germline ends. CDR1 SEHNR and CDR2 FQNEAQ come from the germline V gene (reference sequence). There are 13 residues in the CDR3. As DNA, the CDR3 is TGTGCCAGCAGCCGGTTGTCTGGAAACACCATATATTTT. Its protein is CASSRLSGNTIYF.

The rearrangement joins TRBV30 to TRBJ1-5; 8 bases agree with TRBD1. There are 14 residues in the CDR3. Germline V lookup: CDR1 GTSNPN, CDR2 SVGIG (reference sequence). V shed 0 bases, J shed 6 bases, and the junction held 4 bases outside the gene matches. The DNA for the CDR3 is TGTGCCTGGAGTGTACAGGGGGGATTTCAGCCCCAGCATTTT. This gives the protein CAWSVQGGFQPQHF.

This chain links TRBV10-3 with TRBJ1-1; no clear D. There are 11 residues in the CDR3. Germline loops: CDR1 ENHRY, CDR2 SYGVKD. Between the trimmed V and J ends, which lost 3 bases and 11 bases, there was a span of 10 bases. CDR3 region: CAISERAGAFF. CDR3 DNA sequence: TGTGCCATCAGTGAACGGGCGGGGGCTTTCTTT.

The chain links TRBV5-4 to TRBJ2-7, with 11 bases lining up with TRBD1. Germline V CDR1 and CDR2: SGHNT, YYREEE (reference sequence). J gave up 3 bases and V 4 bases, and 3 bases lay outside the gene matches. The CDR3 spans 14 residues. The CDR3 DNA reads TGTGCCAGCAGCCCCGGGACAGGGGGCTACGAGCAGTACTTC. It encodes CASSPGTGGYEQYF. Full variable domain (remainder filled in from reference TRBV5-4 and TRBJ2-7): ETGVTQSPTHLIKTRGQQVTLRCSSQSGHNTVSWYQQALGQGPQFIFQYYREEENGRGNFPPRFSGLQFPNYSSELNVNALELDDSALYLCASSPGTGGYEQYFGPGTRLTVT.

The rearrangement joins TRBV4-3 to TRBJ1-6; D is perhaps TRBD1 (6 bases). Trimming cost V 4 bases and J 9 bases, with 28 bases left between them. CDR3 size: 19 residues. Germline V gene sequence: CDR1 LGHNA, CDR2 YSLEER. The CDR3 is CASSPTFGGGAGIISPLHF. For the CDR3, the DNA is TGCGCCAGCAGCCCCACCTTCGGGGGGGGCGCGGGTATCATTTCACCCCTCCACTTT.

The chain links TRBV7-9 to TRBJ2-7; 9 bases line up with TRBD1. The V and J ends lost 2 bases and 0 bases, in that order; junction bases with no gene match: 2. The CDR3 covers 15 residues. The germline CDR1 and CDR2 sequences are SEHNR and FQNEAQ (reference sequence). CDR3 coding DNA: TGTGCCAGCAGCTTACGGACAGGGGTCTCCTACGAGCAGTACTTC. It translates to CASSLRTGVSYEQYF.

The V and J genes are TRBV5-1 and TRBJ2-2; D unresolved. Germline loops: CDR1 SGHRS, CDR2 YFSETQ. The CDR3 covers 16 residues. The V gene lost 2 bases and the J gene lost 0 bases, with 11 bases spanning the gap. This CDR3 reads CASSLRAETNTGELFF. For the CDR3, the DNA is TGCGCCAGCAGCTTAAGGGCCGAGACGAACACCGGGGAGCTGTTTTTT. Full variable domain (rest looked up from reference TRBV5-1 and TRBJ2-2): KAGVTQTPRYLIKTRGQQVTLSCSPISGHRSVSWYQQTPGQGLQFLFEYFSETQRNKGNFPGRFSGRQFSNSRSEMNVSTLELGDSALYLCASSLRAETNTGELFFGEGSRLTVL.

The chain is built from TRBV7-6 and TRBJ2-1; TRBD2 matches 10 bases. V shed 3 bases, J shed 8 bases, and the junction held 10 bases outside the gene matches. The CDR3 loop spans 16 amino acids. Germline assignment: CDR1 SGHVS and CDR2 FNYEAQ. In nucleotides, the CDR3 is TGTGCCAGCAGCTTCGCCACTAGCGGGGTCTTGGATGAGCAGTTCTTC. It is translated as CASSFATSGVLDEQFF. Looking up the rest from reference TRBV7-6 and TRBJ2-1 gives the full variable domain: GAGVSQSPRYKVTKRGQDVALRCDPISGHVSLYWYRQALGQGPEFLTYFNYEAQQDKSGLPNDRFSAERPEGSISTLTIQRTEQRDSAMYRCASSFATSGVLDEQFFGPGTRLTVL.

The CDR3 reads CASSFQNQPQHF. CDR3 sequence (DNA): TGTGCCAGCAGTTTTCAGAATCAGCCCCAGCATTTT. The rearrangement joins TRBV27 to TRBJ1-5, with D unclear. Trimming removed 3 bases at V and 4 bases at J, with 4 bases between. Germline CDR1 is MNHEY and CDR2 is SMNVEV (reference sequence). CDR3 size: 12 residues.

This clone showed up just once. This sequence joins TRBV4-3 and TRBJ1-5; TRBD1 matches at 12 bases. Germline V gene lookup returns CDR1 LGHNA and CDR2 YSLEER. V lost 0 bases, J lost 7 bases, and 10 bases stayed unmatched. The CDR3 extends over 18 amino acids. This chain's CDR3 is CASSQDHRGQGARQPQHF. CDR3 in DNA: TGCGCCAGCAGCCAAGATCATCGGGGACAGGGGGCCAGGCAGCCCCAGCATTTT.

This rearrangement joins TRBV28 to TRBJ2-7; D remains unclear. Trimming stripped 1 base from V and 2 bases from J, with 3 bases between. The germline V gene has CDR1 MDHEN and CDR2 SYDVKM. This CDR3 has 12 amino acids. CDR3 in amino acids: CASSLSTYEQYF. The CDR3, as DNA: TGTGCCAGCAGTTTATCCACCTACGAGCAGTACTTC.

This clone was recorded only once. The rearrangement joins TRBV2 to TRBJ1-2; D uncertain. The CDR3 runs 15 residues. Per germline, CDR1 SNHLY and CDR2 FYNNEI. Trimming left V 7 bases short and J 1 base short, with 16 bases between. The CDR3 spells CASIGGRSFNYGYTF. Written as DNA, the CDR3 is TGTGCCAGCATTGGAGGGAGGAGTTTTAACTATGGCTACACCTTC.